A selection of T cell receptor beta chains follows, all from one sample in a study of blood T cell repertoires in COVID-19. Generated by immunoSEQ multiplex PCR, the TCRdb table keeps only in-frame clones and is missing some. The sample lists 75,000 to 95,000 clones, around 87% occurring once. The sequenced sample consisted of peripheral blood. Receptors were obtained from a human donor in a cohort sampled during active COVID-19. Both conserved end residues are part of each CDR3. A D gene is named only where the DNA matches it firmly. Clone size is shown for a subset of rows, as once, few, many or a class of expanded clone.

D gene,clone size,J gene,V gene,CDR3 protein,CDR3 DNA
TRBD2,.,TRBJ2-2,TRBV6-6,CASSYSLAGGSGELFF,TGTGCCAGCAGTTACTCTCTGGCGGGAGGGAGCGGGGAGCTGTTTTTT
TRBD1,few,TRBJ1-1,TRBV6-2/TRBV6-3,CASSYRGRNTEAFF,TGTGCCAGCAGTTACAGGGGGCGGAACACTGAAGCTTTCTTT
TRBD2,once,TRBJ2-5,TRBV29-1,CSVTSGRALLRETQYF,TGCAGCGTCACTAGCGGGAGGGCCCTATTACGGGAGACCCAGTACTTC
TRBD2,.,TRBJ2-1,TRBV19,CASRGLATTNEQFF,TGTGCCAGCCGGGGACTAGCGACTACCAATGAGCAGTTCTTC
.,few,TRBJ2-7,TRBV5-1,CASSYNRDSYEQYF,TGCGCCAGCAGCTACAACAGGGACTCCTACGAGCAGTACTTC
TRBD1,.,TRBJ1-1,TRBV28,CASSLRGQGAWNTEAFF,TGTGCCAGCAGTTTAAGAGGACAGGGGGCTTGGAACACTGAAGCTTTCTTT
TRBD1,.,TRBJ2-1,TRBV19,CASMGQALYNEQFF,TGTGCCAGCATGGGACAGGCCCTGTACAATGAGCAGTTCTTC
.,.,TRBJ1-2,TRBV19,CASSMPPGHWDYGYTF,TGTGCCAGTAGTATGCCTCCGGGACATTGGGACTATGGCTACACCTTC
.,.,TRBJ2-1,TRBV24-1,CATSRAQVDNEQFF,TGTGCCACCAGTCGTGCCCAGGTAGACAATGAGCAGTTCTTC
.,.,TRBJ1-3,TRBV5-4,CASSNSAGNTIYF,TGTGCCAGCAGCAACTCGGCGGGGAACACCATATATTTT
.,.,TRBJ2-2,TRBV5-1,CASSLAAGQLTGELFF,TGCGCCAGCAGCTTGGCCGCGGGACAGCTCACCGGGGAGCTGTTTTTT